This TCR beta chain was recovered during a study of spatial heterogeneity in lung cancer. Background on the study: Across the raw uncorrected reads, a unique TCR and UMI combination was observed, on average, more than ten times.

Described time point: sample taken at primary tumor resection. Whole RNA, which was extracted from tumor, nontumor lung tissue or frozen PBMC, was sequenced without any cell sorting. The study tagged each TCR cDNA molecule with a unique molecular identifier. In TCRdb, the 5' RACE reads were re-called with MiXCR into one record per CDR3 protein. The sample has about 23,000 distinct CDR3 sequences; less than 6% are singletons. Study observations and caveats: Blood contained ubiquitous expanded tumor TCRs more at resection than at follow-up.

This clonotype occurred many times. What it binds is not known. The clonotype was recovered from a male donor with early-stage non-small cell lung cancer. Source: PBMCs, taken at surgery.

The CDR3 bases are TGTGCCAGCAGCCTCGGGACGGACGATCAGCCCCAGCATTTT. Residues: CASSLGTDDQPQHF. This chain connects TRBV4-2 to TRBJ1-5, with D perhaps TRBD1 (5 bases). V lost 4 bases, J lost 5 bases, and 12 bases lay in between. Per the germline V gene, CDR1 is LGHNA and CDR2 is YNFKEQ. The CDR3 consists of 14 residues.